One and the same sample provided the 26 T cell receptor beta chains below, sequenced in a study of blood T cells in healthy people across ages. Primed by a sample-barcoded 5' primer and a J-beta primer mix, a second PCR proceeded for roughly 6 to 12 cycles. TCRdb re-called the 5' RACE reads through MiXCR, storing one row per CDR3 protein. Seen here are around 990,000 distinct CDR3 sequences, about two fifths observed once, and the top ten hold about 12%. The source material was blood. These receptors all stem from a man younger than 35 in good health.

This rearrangement joins TRBV28 to TRBJ1-2; no firm D call. Germline values: CDR1 MDHEN, CDR2 SYDVKM. CDR3 size: 18 residues. Trimming removed 6 bases from V and 0 bases from J, with 23 bases in between. The CDR3 here is CASSPPFGSLRANYGYTF. The DNA for the CDR3 is TGTGCCAGCAGCCCACCGTTCGGCAGCCTTAGAGCTAACTATGGCTACACCTTC.

This clonotype was observed at least ten times. The chain joins TRBV4-2 to TRBJ2-1, with no clear D. Germline lookup yields CDR1 LGHNA and CDR2 YNFKEQ. V lost 5 bases and J lost 7, with 12 bases in between. CDR3 length: 13 residues. CDR3 coding DNA: TGTGCCAGCAGCAAATCGGACGGGAATGAGCAGTTCTTC. As protein: CASSKSDGNEQFF.

This chain uses TRBV5-1 with TRBJ1-4; D is uncertain. Germline lookup yields CDR1 SGHRS and CDR2 YFSETQ. This CDR3 is 15 amino acids long. V was clipped by 4 bases and J by 3 bases, with 13 bases between them. The CDR3 coding sequence is TGCGCCAGCAGCCCCCTCTCGGGCCCTAATGAAAAACTGTTTTTT. This translates into CASSPLSGPNEKLFF.

The chain recombines TRBV7-2 with TRBJ1-4, with 8 bases matching TRBD1. The CDR3 is made up of 17 amino acids. V shed 7 bases, J shed 3 bases, and the junction held 13 bases outside the gene matches. Germline V gene lookup returns CDR1 SGHTA and CDR2 FQGNSA. This CDR3 is CASTQLHPQGANEKLFF. CDR3 nucleotide sequence: TGTGCCAGCACCCAACTTCATCCACAGGGGGCTAATGAAAAACTGTTTTTT.

This clonotype was observed a handful of times. CDR3 coding DNA: TGCAGCGTCGGTACGGACATAAGGACGGAGACCCAGTACTTC. It codes for CSVGTDIRTETQYF. This chain connects TRBV29-1 to TRBJ2-5; possible D gene TRBD1, 5 bases. CDR3 size: 14 residues. The germline V gene encodes CDR1 SQVTM and CDR2 ANQGSEA. V shed 6 bases and J shed 5 bases, with 19 bases lying between them.

This clonotype was picked up a small number of times. V gene TRBV12-3 or TRBV12-4 combines with J gene TRBJ2-7; D remains ambiguous. The CDR3 contains 13 residues. Trimming pared 6 bases from V and 2 bases from J, leaving 11 bases between. CDR3 residues: CASSSDTPYEQYF. CDR3 in DNA: TGTGCCAGCAGCTCCGACACCCCCTACGAGCAGTACTTC.

This rearrangement joins TRBV12-3 or TRBV12-4 to TRBJ2-4; 11 bases match TRBD2. Losses at the gene ends were 6 bases for V and 1 base for J; bases not matched to a gene: 2. The CDR3 covers 15 residues. This chain's CDR3 is CASRRTSGAKNIQYF. The CDR3 DNA is TGTGCCAGCAGGCGGACTAGCGGGGCCAAAAACATTCAGTACTTC.

The chain carries TRBV6-2 or TRBV6-3 and TRBJ2-1; 8 nucleotides align to TRBD2. The germline V gene encodes CDR1 MNHEY and CDR2 SVGEGT. The CDR3 extends over 15 amino acids. V lost 1 base, J lost 4 bases, and 3 bases stayed unmatched. The CDR3 here is CASSYWTSTYNEQFF. CDR3 nucleotide sequence: TGTGCCAGCAGTTACTGGACTAGCACGTACAATGAGCAGTTCTTC.

CDR3 region: CASSRTSGFIETQYF. The CDR3 DNA sequence: TGTGCCAGCAGTCGGACTAGCGGGTTCATAGAGACCCAGTACTTC. J is TRBJ2-5 and V is TRBV7-7; 11 bases agree with TRBD2. Germline lookup yields CDR1 SSHAT and CDR2 FNYEAQ (reference sequence). The ends lost 6 bases at V and 4 bases at J; junction bases unmatched: 7. This CDR3 is built from 15 residues.

The rearrangement links TRBV20-1 to TRBJ2-3; TRBD1 is a possible D gene (6 bases). Between the trimmed V and J ends, which lost 6 bases and 3 bases, there was a span of 22 bases. Germline lookup yields CDR1 DFQATT and CDR2 SNEGSKA (reference sequence). The CDR3 is 16 amino acids. The CDR3 spells CSAARQVPTRTDTQYF. CDR3 nucleotide sequence: TGCAGTGCCGCAAGACAGGTCCCGACAAGAACAGATACGCAGTATTTT.

This chain connects TRBV27 to TRBJ1-6; D possibly corresponds to TRBD1 (5 bases). V was shortened by 0 bases and J by 5 bases, with 14 bases between the two germline ends. CDR3 length: 17 amino acids. Germline CDR1 MNHEY, CDR2 SMNVEV (reference sequence). CDR3 nucleotide sequence: TGTGCCAGCAGTTTATCGACCGGGGGGGTCAATAATTCACCCCTCCACTTT. It codes for CASSLSTGGVNNSPLHF.

J is TRBJ1-5 and V is TRBV13; D unresolved. The V end lost 5 bases, the J end lost 2 bases, and 7 bases lay between the germline ends. Germline V lookup: CDR1 PRHDT, CDR2 FYEKMQ (reference sequence). This CDR3 is built from 13 residues. The CDR3 spells CASSVARNQPQHF. CDR3 DNA: TGTGCCAGCAGCGTAGCCCGCAATCAGCCCCAGCATTTT.

This clonotype was detected many times. The DNA for the CDR3 is TGTGCCAGCAGTGCCGCGGATACGCAGTATTTT. Amino acids: CASSAADTQYF. The chain recombines TRBV7-2 with TRBJ2-3, with D hard to call. Per the germline V gene, CDR1 is SGHTA and CDR2 is FQGNSA. The V and J ends lost 6 bases and 6 bases respectively, with 7 bases between them. The CDR3 is 11 residues long.

This clonotype showed up just a few times. V is TRBV15 and J is TRBJ1-2; D is unclear. V shed 0 bases and J shed 0 bases, with 11 bases lying between them. Germline CDR1 reads LNHNV; CDR2 reads YYDKDF (reference sequence). The CDR3 runs 16 residues. For the CDR3, the DNA is TGTGCCACCAGCAGAGATCAGGATGGAGCTAACTATGGCTACACCTTC. Translation: CATSRDQDGANYGYTF. The variable domain in full, with the rest retrieved from reference TRBV15 and TRBJ1-2, is DAMVIQNPRYQVTQFGKPVTLSCSQTLNHNVMYWYQQKSSQAPKLLFHYYDKDFNNEADTPDNFQSRRPNTSFCFLDIRSPGLGDTAMYLCATSRDQDGANYGYTFGSGTRLTVV.

This chain joins TRBV7-8 and TRBJ2-3; the D gene is possibly TRBD1 (6 bases). V lost 5 bases, J lost 1 base, and 10 bases lay in between. Germline CDR1 is SGHVS and CDR2 is FQNEAQ. The CDR3 sequence is 14 residues long. CDR3 region: CASSLQGCTDTQYF. In DNA form, the CDR3 reads TGTGCCAGCAGCCTACAGGGATGCACAGATACGCAGTATTTT.

The chain links TRBV12-3 or TRBV12-4 to TRBJ2-3, with 11 bases identical to TRBD2. The trim removed 9 bases at V and 2 bases at J, leaving 25 bases unmatched. The CDR3 is 21 residues long. In nucleotides, the CDR3 is TGTGCCAGTCGGGGGCAGGGACTAGCGGAAACCAGCCGTCTAAACACAGATACGCAGTATTTT. It translates to CASRGQGLAETSRLNTDTQYF.

The chain recombines TRBV7-3 with TRBJ2-1; TRBD2 might be the D (6 bases). This CDR3 contains 14 residues. CDR1 SGHTA and CDR2 FQGTGA come from the germline V gene. Trimming cost V 5 bases and J 3 bases, with 11 bases left between them. The CDR3 DNA reads TGTGCCAGCAGCGGGCGGGAAATCTACAATGAGCAGTTCTTC. Amino acid sequence: CASSGREIYNEQFF.

The J gene is TRBJ2-3, the V gene TRBV4-3; 12 bases align to TRBD2. Germline V gives CDR1 LGHNA, CDR2 YSLEER. This CDR3 comprises 13 residues. The junction had 3 bases not matched to a gene; V was cut back by 8 bases and J by 6 bases. CDR3 in amino acids: CASRLAGGDTQYF. As DNA, the CDR3 is TGCGCCAGCCGCCTAGCGGGGGGGGATACGCAGTATTTT.

This clonotype was detected only a few times. V usage is TRBV29-1 and J usage is TRBJ2-3; a possible D gene is TRBD1 (6 bases). Germline V gene lookup returns CDR1 SQVTM and CDR2 ANQGSEA. The V end was cut by 4 bases, the J end by 0 bases, with 17 bases between. The CDR3 totals 16 residues. The CDR3 nucleotides read TGCAGCGTTGGCGGACAGAAACCAACTAGCACAGATACGCAGTATTTT. It translates to CSVGGQKPTSTDTQYF.

The rearrangement uses TRBV28 and TRBJ2-3; D call uncertain. V dropped 9 bases and J dropped 5 bases, with 18 bases sitting between them. The CDR3 is 14 amino acids. The V gene's germline CDR1 is MDHEN and CDR2 SYDVKM. Written as DNA, the CDR3 is TGTGCCAGTGTCGGTCACCCATCGGGAGATACGCAGTATTTT. It translates to CASVGHPSGDTQYF.

Regarding this clonotype: At one boundary the junction diverges from the germline segment, which might be a read error. This CDR3 reads CAGSQDERSNQPQHF. DNA for the CDR3: TGTGCCGGCAGTCAAGATGAACGCAGCAATCAGCCCCAGCATTTT. The chain employs TRBV4-2 and TRBJ1-5, with no clear D. Looked up from germline, CDR1 is LGHNA and CDR2 is YNFKEQ. The CDR3 runs to 15 residues.

As regards this clonotype: The junction and the germline gene differ at one end; a read error may be behind it. V is TRBV5-6 and J is TRBJ2-3, with D perhaps matching TRBD1 or TRBD2 (6 bases each). The CDR3 spans 14 residues. The germline V gene has CDR1 SGHDT and CDR2 YYEEEE. The CDR3 DNA is TGTGCCAGCAGCTTGAGGGGGGAGACAGATGCGCAGTATTTT. Amino acids: CASSLRGETDAQYF.

The genes are TRBV12-5 and TRBJ2-5; 14 nucleotides align to TRBD2. J gave up 12 bases and V 1 base, and 7 bases lay outside the gene matches. The V gene's germline CDR1 is LGHNT and CDR2 FRNRAP. The CDR3 is 15 residues long. The CDR3 nucleotides are TGTGCTAGTGGTTTGGGTGGACTAGCGGGGGGTCTTGAGTACTTC. As protein: CASGLGGLAGGLEYF.

The sample holds one count of this clonotype. A clone one base away is much larger, so this may be a read error. DNA for the CDR3: TGCAGTGCTCTAAGCGGGGGGGGCTCCTACAATGGGCAGTTCTTC. Protein product: CSALSGGGSYNGQFF. The genes are TRBV20-1 and TRBJ2-1; 10 nucleotides agree with TRBD2. There are 15 residues in the CDR3. The V gene's germline CDR1 is DFQATT and CDR2 SNEGSKA (reference sequence).

This sequence joins TRBV29-1 and TRBJ1-4; a weak D match, TRBD1 (5 bases). The CDR3 extends over 14 amino acids. Germline V gives CDR1 SQVTM, CDR2 ANQGSEA. Trimming stripped 4 bases from V and 4 bases from J, with 13 bases between. The CDR3 DNA reads as TGCAGCGTTGGTGCGGGGCGTGGTAATGAAAAACTGTTTTTT. Its translation is CSVGAGRGNEKLFF. The full variable domain, in which reference TRBV29-1 and TRBJ1-4 provide the parts outside the CDR3, is SAVISQKPSRDICQRGTSLTIQCQVDSQVTMMFWYRQQPGQSLTLIATANQGSEATYESGFVIDKFPISRPNLTFSTLTVSNMSPEDSSIYLCSVGAGRGNEKLFFGSGTQLSVL.

This clonotype came up many times. The V and J genes are TRBV9 and TRBJ2-3; D is unresolved. CDR3 length: 14 residues. CDR1 is SGDLS and CDR2 is YYNGEE in the germline V gene. V lost 2 bases and J 2 bases, leaving 9 bases between the germline ends. This chain's CDR3 is CASSVGDNTDTQYF. CDR3 nucleotides: TGTGCCAGCAGCGTTGGTGACAACACAGATACGCAGTATTTT.